The rows below give T cell receptor beta chains drawn from one sample of a study of blood T cell repertoires in COVID-19. The method was immunoSEQ multiplex PCR; TCRdb's version includes in-frame clones alone and lacks a portion of them. Of 230,000 or so clones in the sample, approximately 82% were seen once. Sequenced sample: peripheral blood. These receptors came from a man in his forties who had recovered from COVID-19. CDR3s include the opening cysteine and the closing phenylalanine or tryptophan. A D gene is named only where the DNA matches it firmly. The size field is filled for only some rows; it gives once, few, many or a size class.

D	J	V	size	CDR3	DNA
NA	TRBJ1-3	TRBV30	once	CAWSGVTYSGNTIYF	TGTGCCTGGAGTGGCGTCACCTACTCTGGAAACACCATATATTTT
NA	TRBJ2-5	TRBV4-3	NA	CASSQGAQLYQETQYF	TGCGCCAGCAGCCAAGGGGCCCAGTTGTACCAAGAGACCCAGTACTTC
TRBD1	TRBJ1-3	TRBV27	NA	CASSPIQGVGNTIYF	TGTGCCAGCAGTCCTATTCAGGGGGTTGGAAACACCATATATTTT
TRBD1	TRBJ1-1	TRBV5-8	NA	CASSLFSQGATTEAFF	TGTGCCAGCAGCCTTTTTTCGCAGGGGGCGACCACTGAAGCTTTCTTT
NA	TRBJ1-6	TRBV11-3	few	CASSLRGGLLGSPLHF	TGTGCCAGCAGCCTAAGGGGAGGCCTTCTGGGTTCACCCCTCCACTTT
TRBD1	TRBJ2-1	TRBV7-9	NA	CASSRTGVGVDEQFF	TGTGCCAGCAGCCGGACAGGGGTGGGGGTCGATGAGCAGTTCTTC
TRBD1	TRBJ2-2	TRBV5-1	NA	CASSETGRELFF	TGCGCCAGCAGCGAGACAGGGAGAGAGCTGTTTTTT
NA	TRBJ2-7	TRBV11-2	NA	CASSLEPGSYEQYF	TGTGCCAGCAGCTTAGAACCGGGGTCCTACGAGCAGTACTTC
TRBD2	TRBJ2-7	TRBV4-1	NA	CASSQEGTSGSGHEQYF	TGCGCCAGCAGCCAAGAAGGTACTAGCGGGAGCGGCCACGAGCAGTACTTC
NA	TRBJ1-1	TRBV6-5	NA	CVSRRGNTEAFF	TGTGTAAGCCGGCGGGGGAACACTGAAGCTTTCTTT
NA	TRBJ2-1	TRBV10-2	NA	CASRQPNEQFF	TGCGCCAGCAGACAGCCCAATGAGCAGTTCTTC
TRBD2	TRBJ2-7	TRBV2	NA	CASSVLAGGSYEQYF	TGTGCCAGCAGTGTACTAGCGGGGGGTTCCTACGAGCAGTACTTC
NA	TRBJ2-2	TRBV6-5	NA	CASSPYTGELFF	TGTGCCAGCAGCCCGTACACCGGGGAGCTGTTTTTT
TRBD1	TRBJ1-3	TRBV27	NA	CASSLKFRTGSFPSGNTIYF	TGTGCCAGCAGTTTAAAATTCAGGACAGGCTCATTCCCCTCTGGAAACACCATATATTTT
TRBD1	TRBJ2-2	TRBV14	NA	CASSPPLARTGFRTGELFF	TGTGCCAGCAGCCCCCCCCTGGCCCGGACAGGGTTTAGGACCGGGGAGCTGTTTTTT
NA	TRBJ2-5	TRBV4-3	NA	CASSQVGEGETQYF	TGCGCCAGCAGCCAGGTCGGCGAGGGAGAGACCCAGTACTTC
NA	TRBJ1-2	TRBV7-2	NA	CASSLTRAGGYTF	TGTGCCAGCAGCTTAACAAGGGCGGGAGGCTACACCTTC
TRBD2	TRBJ2-1	TRBV4-1	NA	CASSQVVGTSGNNEQFF	TGCGCCAGCAGCCAAGTTGTAGGAACTAGCGGAAACAATGAGCAGTTCTTC
NA	TRBJ1-5	TRBV25-1	NA	CASSDSRQALSTQHF	TGTGCCAGCAGTGATTCACGACAGGCCCTTTCGACCCAGCATTTT
TRBD2	TRBJ2-4	TRBV29-1	NA	CSVHGLGVNIQYF	TGCAGCGTCCATGGACTAGGGGTAAACATTCAGTACTTC
TRBD1	TRBJ1-2	TRBV7-9	NA	CASSLTGQTSNYGYTF	TGTGCCAGCAGCTTAACGGGACAGACCTCGAACTATGGCTACACCTTC
TRBD2	TRBJ2-1	TRBV2	once	CASSEETSGRGEFF	TGTGCCAGCAGTGAAGAGACTAGCGGGAGGGGTGAGTTCTTC
NA	TRBJ1-1	TRBV6-6	NA	CASSPPFSDSLMNTEAFF	TGTGCCAGCAGTCCTCCCTTCTCGGACAGCCTCATGAACACTGAAGCTTTCTTT
NA	TRBJ2-3	TRBV2	NA	CASRGPRLGGGLTEDTQYF	TGTGCCAGCAGGGGTCCTCGGTTGGGCGGGGGCCTAACTGAGGATACGCAGTATTTT
TRBD2	TRBJ2-7	TRBV11-2	NA	CASSLEGGRWYEQYF	TGTGCCAGCAGCCTCGAGGGCGGGAGATGGTACGAGCAGTACTTC
TRBD2	TRBJ2-1	TRBV4-3	NA	CASSQGPAGATFSYNEQFF	TGCGCCAGCAGCCAAGGCCCAGCGGGGGCCACTTTCTCCTACAATGAGCAGTTCTTC
NA	TRBJ1-3	TRBV7-2	NA	CASSPRVASGNTIYF	TGTGCCAGCAGCCCGCGGGTTGCCTCTGGAAACACCATATATTTT
TRBD2	TRBJ2-1	TRBV5-6	NA	CASSLTSGGINEQFF	TGTGCCAGCAGCCTAACTAGCGGGGGGATCAATGAGCAGTTCTTC
TRBD1	TRBJ1-1	TRBV11-3	NA	CASSPGQGGSNTEAFF	TGTGCCAGCAGCCCGGGACAGGGGGGATCGAACACTGAAGCTTTCTTT
NA	TRBJ2-1	TRBV27	NA	CASSFGTPARLGSYNEQFF	TGTGCCAGCAGTTTTGGGACTCCCGCTAGACTGGGCTCCTACAATGAGCAGTTCTTC
NA	TRBJ2-5	TRBV5-1	NA	CASNRFGGQETQYF	TGCGCCAGCAATCGTTTTGGGGGGCAAGAGACCCAGTACTTC
NA	TRBJ1-5	TRBV12-3/TRBV12-4	NA	CASTTETDQPQHF	TGTGCCAGCACCACAGAAACCGATCAGCCCCAGCATTTT
TRBD2	TRBJ2-7	TRBV14	NA	CASSLLVAGAYEQYF	TGTGCCAGCAGCCTATTGGTAGCGGGGGCCTACGAGCAGTACTTC
TRBD2	TRBJ2-1	TRBV7-2	NA	CASSLIPGGYNEQFF	TGTGCCAGCAGCTTAATACCGGGGGGTTACAATGAGCAGTTCTTC
TRBD2	TRBJ2-2	TRBV2	NA	CASGGVWAVGSNTGELFF	TGTGCCAGCGGGGGGGTTTGGGCCGTTGGATCGAACACCGGGGAGCTGTTTTTT
NA	TRBJ2-1	TRBV9	NA	CASSVEPGRLYNEQFF	TGTGCCAGCAGCGTAGAACCAGGGAGGTTATACAATGAGCAGTTCTTC
TRBD2	TRBJ2-2	TRBV3-1/TRBV3-2	NA	CASSQDPSGGYCTGELFF	TGTGCCAGCAGCCAAGACCCTAGCGGGGGGTATTGCACCGGGGAGCTGTTTTTT
TRBD1	TRBJ1-6	TRBV5-1	NA	CASSLDRGAGSPLHF	TGCGCCAGCAGCTTAGACAGGGGCGCAGGTTCACCCCTCCACTTT
NA	TRBJ1-3	TRBV5-1	NA	CASSLGGTGNTIYF	TGCGCCAGCAGCTTGGGAGGTACTGGAAACACCATATATTTT
NA	TRBJ2-7	TRBV5-5	NA	CASSLALAPLYEQYF	TGTGCCAGCAGCTTGGCCCTAGCGCCACTCTACGAGCAGTACTTC
TRBD2	TRBJ2-2	TRBV19	NA	CASTLRRGLAVTTGELFF	TGTGCCAGTACCCTCCGGCGGGGACTAGCAGTTACAACCGGGGAGCTGTTTTTT
NA	TRBJ1-4	TRBV20-1	NA	CSARSNEKLFF	TGCAGTGCTAGATCGAATGAAAAACTGTTTTTT
NA	TRBJ1-4	TRBV19	NA	CASSASGGPNEKLFF	TGTGCCAGTAGTGCCTCGGGGGGCCCAAATGAAAAACTGTTTTTT
NA	TRBJ2-7	TRBV18	NA	CASSYDTSEQYF	TGTGCCAGCTCTTACGACACCTCCGAGCAGTACTTC
NA	TRBJ1-4	TRBV24-1	NA	CATRPATNEKLFF	TGTGCCACCCGCCCAGCAACTAATGAAAAACTGTTTTTT
NA	TRBJ2-1	TRBV12-5	NA	CASENGAYNEQFF	TGTGCTAGTGAGAACGGGGCCTACAATGAGCAGTTCTTC
NA	TRBJ1-1	TRBV6-2/TRBV6-3	NA	CASSLQGSTEAFF	TGTGCCAGCAGTCTACAGGGAAGCACTGAAGCTTTCTTT
TRBD1	TRBJ2-5	TRBV19	NA	CASSTGGYFQETQYF	TGTGCCAGTAGTACAGGGGGCTATTTCCAAGAGACCCAGTACTTC